This entry lists 20 T cell receptor beta chains sequenced from one sample in a study of T cell repertoires in ileal Crohn's disease. Only in-frame clones appear in the TCRdb table, and some are missing; sequencing was by immunoSEQ multiplex PCR. This table holds 7,300 or so clones, around 83% found once. Sequences were obtained from ileal tissue. These TCRs come from an adult with Crohn's disease.

The chain has TRBV7-8 and TRBJ1-2, with 7 bases lining up with TRBD1. V lost 5 bases and J lost 5; bases outside the gene matches: 5. From germline, CDR1 is SGHVS and CDR2 FQNEAQ. This CDR3 has 13 amino acids. The CDR3 sequence is CASSRQGSYGYTF. The CDR3 coding sequence is TGTGCCAGCAGCCGACAGGGCTCTTATGGCTACACCTTC.

This clone has a single count. The genes are TRBV5-1 and TRBJ1-1; 8 bases line up with TRBD1. The CDR3 extends over 13 amino acids. Germline CDR1 SGHRS, CDR2 YFSETQ. V dropped 5 bases and J dropped 5; count of bases not matched to a gene: 5. Here the CDR3 DNA reads TGCGCCAGCAGAACAGGGGGGGTAACTGAAGCTTTCTTT. Translated: CASRTGGVTEAFF.

This rearrangement joins TRBV15 to TRBJ1-3, with D maybe TRBD1 (6 bases). The CDR3 spans 16 residues. Trimming stripped 3 bases from V and 0 bases from J, with 12 bases between. Germline V lookup: CDR1 LNHNV, CDR2 YYDKDF (reference sequence). CDR3 loop: CATSRGGGSSGNTIYF. The CDR3 coding sequence is TGTGCCACCAGCAGGGGAGGGGGTAGCTCTGGAAACACCATATATTTT.

This clone was recorded only once. V is TRBV6-4 and J is TRBJ2-3, with 12 nucleotides matching TRBD2. From germline, CDR1 is MRHNA and CDR2 SNTAGT. The CDR3 is made up of 15 amino acids. The trim removed 6 bases at V and 3 bases at J, leaving 4 bases unmatched. CDR3 sequence reads: CASSATSGSTDTQYF. The CDR3, as DNA: TGTGCCAGCAGCGCGACTAGCGGGAGTACAGATACGCAGTATTTT.

This clone showed up just once. The CDR3 coding sequence is TGTGCCAGCAGCTTTCGGACAGAATCCTACGAGCAGTACTTC. Translation: CASSFRTESYEQYF. J is TRBJ2-5 and V is TRBV11-2; TRBD1 is a possible D gene (6 bases). The closer fit of TRBJ2-7 to the DNA end suggests the J call may be wrong. There are 14 residues in the CDR3. Germline V gene sequence: CDR1 SGHAT, CDR2 FQNNGV.

The count of this clone is one. At one end the junction does not follow the germline gene, possibly because of a read error. The chain couples TRBV30 to TRBJ1-6; D ambiguous. This CDR3 is built from 18 residues. CDR1 is GTSNPN, CDR2 SVGIG, per germline (reference sequence). The CDR3 coding sequence is TGTGCCTGGAGTGACCCCGACGGGTTCGACTCCTATAATTCCCCCCTCCACTTT. Its translation is CAWSDPDGFDSYNSPLHF.

The chain employs TRBV7-2 and TRBJ1-5, with D perhaps matching TRBD1 (5 bases). The CDR3 has 13 amino acids. Trimming left V 8 bases short and J 5 bases short, with 13 bases between. Germline values: CDR1 SGHTA, CDR2 FQGNSA. DNA for the CDR3: TGTGCCAGCGCTGTGGGGGGGGATCAGCCCCAGCATTTT. It yields the protein CASAVGGDQPQHF.

The J gene is TRBJ2-1, the V gene TRBV7-8; D is undetermined. Germline CDR1 and CDR2: SGHVS and FQNEAQ. Trimming stripped 3 bases from V and 0 bases from J, with 21 bases between. This CDR3 is built from 19 residues. The CDR3 sequence is CASSLARQKTLSSYNEQFF. DNA of the CDR3: TGTGCCAGCAGCTTGGCTAGGCAGAAGACGCTAAGCTCCTACAATGAGCAGTTCTTC.

CDR3 protein: CAWSLIREQYF. As DNA, the CDR3 is TGTGCCTGGAGTCTTATTCGCGAGCAGTACTTC. The V gene is TRBV30, the J gene TRBJ2-7; D gene unclear. Germline CDR1 reads GTSNPN; CDR2 reads SVGIG (reference sequence). The CDR3 contains 11 residues. The ends were cut back, 2 bases at V and 6 bases at J, with 8 bases in the middle. Full variable domain (missing parts from reference TRBV30 and TRBJ2-7): SQTIHQWPATLVQPVGSPLSLECTVEGTSNPNLYWYRQAAGRGLQLLFYSVGIGQISSEVPQNLSASRPQDRQFILSSKKLLLSDSGFYLCAWSLIREQYFGPGTRLTVT.

The chain uses TRBV25-1 and TRBJ1-4; tentatively, D is TRBD1 (6 bases). Germline V lookup: CDR1 MGHDK, CDR2 SYGVNS. The CDR3 is 15 amino acids. V lost 4 bases to trimming and J lost 4 bases, with 13 bases between them. CDR3 amino acids: CASSARTAHNEKLFF. The CDR3 DNA follows: TGTGCCAGCAGTGCCCGGACAGCTCATAATGAAAAACTGTTTTTT.

The rearrangement uses TRBV18 and TRBJ2-3, with 7 bases lining up with TRBD1. Germline V CDR1 and CDR2: KGHSH, LQKENI. The V gene end was trimmed by 0 bases and the J gene end by 1 base; junction bases not matched to a gene: 1. The CDR3 spans 15 residues. The CDR3 region is CASSPPGTGTDTQYF. The CDR3 DNA sequence: TGTGCCAGCTCACCACCCGGGACAGGCACAGATACGCAGTATTTT.

The gene calls are TRBV25-1 and TRBJ2-7; D possibly corresponds to TRBD1 (6 bases). CDR3 size: 14 residues. Deletions cut 5 bases from V and 3 bases from J, with 14 bases between. Germline CDR1 is MGHDK and CDR2 is SYGVNS. The CDR3 loop is CASSQNRERYEQYF. Written as DNA, the CDR3 is TGTGCCAGCAGTCAGAACAGGGAGCGCTACGAGCAGTACTTC.

As DNA, the CDR3 is TGTGCCAGCAGCTCAACACAGGGGGTGACACTCAATGGCTACACCTTC. Encoded protein: CASSSTQGVTLNGYTF. The chain joins TRBV7-9 to TRBJ1-2, with 8 bases that match TRBD1. The V and J ends lost 4 bases and 6 bases, in that order; junction bases with no gene match: 13. Germline V lookup: CDR1 SEHNR, CDR2 FQNEAQ (reference sequence). The CDR3 is 16 amino acids.

This chain uses TRBV6-6 with TRBJ2-4; 7 bases fit TRBD2. The CDR3 is 15 amino acids. J was trimmed by 5 bases and V by 4 bases; bases with no gene match: 8. Germline CDR1 MNHNY, CDR2 SVGAGI (reference sequence). The CDR3 region is CASSLGGGPENIQYF. The CDR3 DNA follows: TGTGCCAGCAGTTTGGGGGGAGGGCCCGAAAACATTCAGTACTTC.

The gene calls are TRBV6-4 and TRBJ2-1; TRBD2 aligns across 12 bases. J lost 4 bases, V lost 2 bases, and 0 bases had no gene match. The CDR3 sequence is 15 residues long. In germline, CDR1 is MRHNA, CDR2 SNTAGT. The CDR3 protein is CASSDGTSGYNEQFF. CDR3 sequence (DNA): TGTGCCAGCAGTGACGGGACTAGCGGGTACAATGAGCAGTTCTTC.

This rearrangement joins TRBV18 to TRBJ1-2; 7 nucleotides line up with TRBD1. V was clipped by 8 bases and J by 0 bases; unmatched bases: 3. The length of the CDR3 is 13 residues. Germline V gene data show CDR1 as KGHSH and CDR2 as LQKENI. The DNA for the CDR3 is TGTGCCAGCCGGGACAGAACTAACTATGGCTACACCTTC. This codes for CASRDRTNYGYTF.

The CDR3 here is CASEPNGEGSPLHF. CDR3 in DNA: TGTGCCAGCGAACCGAACGGGGAAGGTTCACCCCTCCACTTT. The rearrangement uses TRBV6-6 and TRBJ1-6, with D unresolved. The CDR3 loop spans 14 amino acids. The ends were cut back, 8 bases at V and 9 bases at J, with 17 bases in the middle. CDR1 is MNHNY, CDR2 SVGAGI, per germline (reference sequence).

The genes are TRBV15 and TRBJ2-2, with 11 bases matching TRBD2. The germline gives CDR1 LNHNV, CDR2 YYDKDF (reference sequence). CDR3 size: 17 residues. V gave up 3 bases and J gave up 1 base; unmatched junction bases: 4. The CDR3 nucleotides are TGTGCCACCAGCAGGGGCGGGACTAGCGGGAACACCGGGGAGCTGTTTTTT. Its translation is CATSRGGTSGNTGELFF.

J is TRBJ1-1 and V is TRBV4-1, with D possibly being TRBD1 (5 bases). The CDR3 extends over 15 amino acids. The germline V gene has CDR1 MGHRA and CDR2 YSYEKL. Between the trimmed V and J ends, which lost 0 bases and 2 bases, there was a span of 10 bases. The CDR3 reads CASSQDSGYNTEAFF. The CDR3 bases are TGCGCCAGCAGCCAAGATTCAGGGTATAACACTGAAGCTTTCTTT.

V is TRBV27 and J is TRBJ2-1, with 9 bases identical to TRBD2. The CDR3 runs to 15 residues. Per germline, CDR1 MNHEY and CDR2 SMNVEV (reference sequence). V trimming: 3 bases; J trimming: 4 bases; junction bases outside the gene matches: 4. CDR3 bases: TGTGCCAGCAGTTTCTCGACTAGCGGTTACAATGAGCAGTTCTTC. It codes for CASSFSTSGYNEQFF.